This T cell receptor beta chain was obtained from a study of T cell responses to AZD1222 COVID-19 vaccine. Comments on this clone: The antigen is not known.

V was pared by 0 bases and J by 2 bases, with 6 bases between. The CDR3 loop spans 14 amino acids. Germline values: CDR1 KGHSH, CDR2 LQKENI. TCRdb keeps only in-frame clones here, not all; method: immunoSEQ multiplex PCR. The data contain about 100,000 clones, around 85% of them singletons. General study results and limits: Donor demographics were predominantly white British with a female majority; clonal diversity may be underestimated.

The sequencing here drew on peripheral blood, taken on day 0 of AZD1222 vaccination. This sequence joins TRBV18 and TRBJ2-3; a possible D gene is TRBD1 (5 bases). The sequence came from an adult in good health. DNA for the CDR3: TGTGCCAGCTCACCACCCAGGGCCACAGATACGCAGTATTTT. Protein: CASSPPRATDTQYF.